The clone carrying this T cell receptor beta chain was seen repeatedly, ten times or more. What it recognizes is unknown. This record belongs to a study of regulatory T cells in long-lasting Graves disease. Findings of the study overall: More public clonotypes were shared by persistent patients (about 3,000) than by new patients (approximately 1,000). Tissue studied was limited to peripheral blood, excluding thyroid tissue.

The time point denotes: newly diagnosed GD, antithyroid drugs for less than 3 months. With RNA extracted from PBMCs as input, the TCR library was made. Libraries of TCR beta came from iRepertoire HTBI primers plus Arm-PCR of CDR3 regions. TCRdb used MiXCR to reprocess the multiplex PCR reads, holding one entry per CDR3 protein. The top ten clones hold approximately 25% of a sample with 450,000 to 650,000 distinct CDR3 sequences, 15% to 20% of them seen once. This sample was shared with a second study, whose subject was T cells in Graves' hyperthyroidism and ophthalmopathy.

The receptor's source is a woman aged 35-65 years with Graves disease. The starting material was peripheral blood mononuclear cells (PBMCs), obtained at new diagnosis, from a patient treated with antithyroid drugs.

This CDR3 reads CATRSTDTQYF. For the CDR3, the DNA is TGTGCCACCAGATCCACAGATACGCAGTATTTT. The chain is built from TRBV10-3 and TRBJ2-3; D not certain. The CDR3 spans 11 residues. From germline, CDR1 is ENHRY and CDR2 SYGVKD. Trimming shortened V by 10 bases and J by 2 bases, and 7 bases separated the two germline ends.